Listed below are T cell receptor beta chains from one sample, sequenced in a study of OX40 agonist ivuxolimab in advanced cancers. The repertoire was sequenced with immunoSEQ multiplex PCR; TCRdb's copy has only in-frame clones and lacks some. The sample consists of roughly 70,000 clones, 70% to 90% of them appearing once. The sequenced sample was CD4+ or CD8+ T cells sorted from blood, obtained in a trial of the OX40 agonist ivuxolimab. All receptors derive from an adult with an advanced solid tumor such as melanoma, head and neck, liver or kidney cancer. Each CDR3 is given with its conserved first and last residue. D genes are given only for firm matches. Rows may omit the clone size; those that give it use once, few, many or a size class.

j_gene	d_gene	abundance	v_gene	CDR3nt	CDR3aa
TRBJ1-5	-	once	TRBV1	TGCACCAGCAGCCAAGTTTCACCTTCGGGGATTTCGGATCAGCCCCAGCATTTT	CTSSQVSPSGISDQPQHF
TRBJ1-1	-	few	TRBV28	TGTGCCAGCAATACTCCGAACACTGAAGCTTTCTTT	CASNTPNTEAFF
TRBJ1-2	TRBD1	-	TRBV5-1	TGCGCCAGCAGCTTCGGGGACAGGGAACACTATGGCTACACCTTC	CASSFGDREHYGYTF
TRBJ1-4	TRBD1	-	TRBV5-4	TGTGCCAGCAGCGGGGGACAGGGGGCCGCTAATGAAAAACTGTTTTTT	CASSGGQGAANEKLFF
TRBJ1-4	-	once	TRBV5-5	TGTGCCAGCAGCACCGGGACAACAGATGAAAAACTGTTTTTT	CASSTGTTDEKLFF
TRBJ2-1	-	-	TRBV5-4	TGTGCCAGCAGCTTCCCTCTGGGCTCCTACAATGAGCAGTTCTTC	CASSFPLGSYNEQFF
TRBJ2-3	-	-	TRBV28	TGTGCCAGCAGTTCAGGGGTCCCAGATACGCAGTATTTT	CASSSGVPDTQYF
TRBJ1-4	-	once	TRBV19	TGTGCCAGTAGTATCGGCGCAACTAATGAAAAACTGTTTTTT	CASSIGATNEKLFF
TRBJ1-1	-	-	TRBV11-2	TGTGCCAGCAGCTTAGAGTGGGACACTGAAGCTTTCTTT	CASSLEWDTEAFF
TRBJ2-3	-	-	TRBV27	TGTGCCAGCAGTTTGTCGGCCCTCACAGATACGCAGTATTTT	CASSLSALTDTQYF
TRBJ2-1	-	-	TRBV28	TGTGCCAGCAGGGCAGGGGAAAGTGAGCAGTTCTTC	CASRAGESEQFF
TRBJ2-1	TRBD1	-	TRBV7-3	TGTGCCAGCAGCTTAGGGACAGGGGGAAATGAGCAGTTCTTC	CASSLGTGGNEQFF
TRBJ1-4	TRBD1	-	TRBV11-2	TGTGCCAGCAGGGGACAGTCTAATGAAAAACTGTTTTTT	CASRGQSNEKLFF
TRBJ2-2	-	-	TRBV11-2	TGTGCCAGCAGCCACAAAGGAGGGGCAGACACCGGGGAGCTGTTTTTT	CASSHKGGADTGELFF
TRBJ1-4	TRBD1	-	TRBV28	TGTGCCGTTAACAGGGGATCTGAAAAACTGTTTTTT	CAVNRGSEKLFF
TRBJ2-2	-	-	TRBV7-6	TGTGCCAGCAGCGTTGTCCTCCGAGGGGAGCTGTTTTTT	CASSVVLRGELFF
TRBJ2-7	-	few	TRBV21-1	TGTGCCAGCAGCACCTTCTCGGGGTGGGGAAACTACGAGCAGTACTTC	CASSTFSGWGNYEQYF
TRBJ2-1	TRBD1	-	TRBV11-2	TGTGCCAGCGGGGGACAGGGAGTCGGCTCCTACAATGAGCAGTTCTTC	CASGGQGVGSYNEQFF
TRBJ1-3	TRBD1	-	TRBV28	TGTGCCAGCAGTTGGGGGGGACAGGGACGGAACACCATATATTTT	CASSWGGQGRNTIYF
TRBJ2-2	TRBD2	-	TRBV28	TGTGCCAGCCAGGGTGCGGGGGGGAACACCGGGGAGCTGTTTTTT	CASQGAGGNTGELFF
TRBJ2-5	TRBD2	once	TRBV5-5	TGTGCCAGCAGCTTGTTGACTAGCGGGAGTCAAGAGACCCAGTACTTC	CASSLLTSGSQETQYF
TRBJ1-6	-	-	TRBV21-1	TGTGCCAGCAGCAAAGCCTACACTCCGAGCTCCTATAATTCACCCCTCCACTTT	CASSKAYTPSSYNSPLHF
TRBJ1-2	TRBD1	-	TRBV18	TGTGCCAGCTCAGCCGGGACAGAGACCAACTATGGCTACACCTTC	CASSAGTETNYGYTF
TRBJ1-6	-	-	TRBV27	TGTGCCAGCAGGAGTGGTTCCTCCTATAATTCACCCCTCCACTTT	CASRSGSSYNSPLHF
TRBJ1-1	-	-	TRBV6-5	TGTGCCAGCAGTTCCGGGCTCAATGAAGCTTTCTTT	CASSSGLNEAFF
TRBJ2-1	-	-	TRBV28	TGTGCCAGCACTCCAGGGGAGGGCCAAGAGCAGTTCTTC	CASTPGEGQEQFF
TRBJ2-5	TRBD2	-	TRBV27	TGTGCCAGCAGTTTATGGGGGGGTCAAGAGACCCAGTACTTC	CASSLWGGQETQYF
TRBJ1-2	-	-	TRBV6-6	TGTGCCAGCAGTTACATCCCAGGGGATGCCTCTGGCTACACCTTC	CASSYIPGDASGYTF
TRBJ1-2	TRBD1	-	TRBV2	TGTGCCAGCAGTCCCAGGGGGTCCTATGGCTACACCTTC	CASSPRGSYGYTF
TRBJ1-2	-	-	TRBV5-1	TGCGCCAGCAGCCGAGGCGAGGGCTACACCTTC	CASSRGEGYTF
TRBJ2-1	TRBD1	-	TRBV5-1	TGCGCCAGCAGCCCGGGACAGCAATTTTACAATGAGCAGTTCTTC	CASSPGQQFYNEQFF
TRBJ1-5	-	-	TRBV7-2	TGTGCCAGCAGCTTAGGGGACGTGATCAATCAGCCCCAGCATTTT	CASSLGDVINQPQHF
TRBJ2-7	TRBD2	-	TRBV2	TGTGCCAGCAGTCAGCTAGCGGGGTCCTACGAGCAGTACTTC	CASSQLAGSYEQYF
TRBJ2-3	-	-	TRBV13	TGTGCCAGCAGCTTATTCGCAGATACGCAGTATTTT	CASSLFADTQYF
TRBJ2-5	-	-	TRBV7-9	TGTGCCAGCAGCTCTAGCCGGGCCCAGTACTTC	CASSSSRAQYF
TRBJ2-6	-	-	TRBV1	TGCACCAGCAGAAGAAGTCGGGCCAACGTCCTGACTTTC	CTSRRSRANVLTF
TRBJ2-2	TRBD1	once	TRBV5-1	TGCGCCAGCAGCAATACGACAGGGGCGAGGAACACCGGGGAGCTGTTTTTT	CASSNTTGARNTGELFF
TRBJ1-2	TRBD1	-	TRBV4-2	TGTGCCAGCAGCCAAGAGCTATGGGACAGCCCCTATGGCTACACCTTC	CASSQELWDSPYGYTF
TRBJ1-2	TRBD1	-	TRBV6-6	TGTGCCAGCAGTTACTCTTCCGGGACAGGGAATGGCTACACCTTC	CASSYSSGTGNGYTF
TRBJ2-1	-	-	TRBV18	TGTGCCAGCTCACCTCTCGGGGGGGACAGGGATGAGCAGTTCTTC	CASSPLGGDRDEQFF
TRBJ2-1	TRBD2	-	TRBV9	TGTGCCAGCGATAGCGGGAGCAGCTACAATGAGCAGTTCTTC	CASDSGSSYNEQFF
TRBJ2-7	TRBD2	-	TRBV6-1	TGTGCCAGCAGTGACCACTTTAGCGGGGGGATCTCCTACGAGCAGTACTTC	CASSDHFSGGISYEQYF
TRBJ2-3	-	-	TRBV7-8	TGTGCCAGCAGCTTCGGCAGAAGCACAGATACGCAGTATTTT	CASSFGRSTDTQYF
TRBJ1-1	-	-	TRBV7-3	TGTGCCAGCAGCTCCAGGGATGGAACTGAAGCTTTCTTT	CASSSRDGTEAFF
TRBJ1-2	-	-	TRBV5-5	TGTGCCAGCAGCTTCGGACGATATGGCTACACCTTC	CASSFGRYGYTF
TRBJ1-6	-	-	TRBV27	TGTGCCAGCAGTTCCAATAGGGCTGGCAGCTCCTATAATTCACCCCTCCACTTT	CASSSNRAGSSYNSPLHF
TRBJ2-2	-	once	TRBV7-6	TGTGCCAGCAGCCGCCCCGGTCTGGGGTTATCGGGCACCGGGGAGCTGTTTTTT	CASSRPGLGLSGTGELFF
TRBJ2-5	-	once	TRBV9	TGTGCCAGCAGCCCCGCAACCTACGGACAGCTTGCACGGGAGACCCAGTACTTC	CASSPATYGQLARETQYF
TRBJ1-2	-	-	TRBV18	TGTGCCAGCTCACCACAAAGGGACGGCTATGTGGATGGCTACACCTTC	CASSPQRDGYVDGYTF
TRBJ2-3	-	-	TRBV29-1	TGCAGCGTTGAAGATGGTTACGGTACGCAGTATTTT	CSVEDGYGTQYF
TRBJ1-5	-	once	TRBV6-5	TGTGCCAGCACCCTGCTGGCAGGGGGCAATCAGCCCCAGCATTTT	CASTLLAGGNQPQHF
TRBJ2-1	-	-	TRBV5-5	TGTGCCAGCAGCTTGGGAGGAGGCTCCTACAATGAGCAGTTCTTC	CASSLGGGSYNEQFF
TRBJ1-1	-	-	TRBV27	TGTGCCAGCAGTTTAGGACATAGGAACACTGAAGCTTTCTTT	CASSLGHRNTEAFF